The 20 T cell receptor beta chains given below trace back to one sample, sequenced in a study of control samples from healthy donors and cancer patients. Repertoires were generated with immunoSEQ multiplex PCR, while TCRdb's copy carries only in-frame clones and drops some. The sample includes around 31,000 clones, approximately 94% of them seen just once. Sample: blood. These receptors were obtained from a man in his sixties in good health.

V is TRBV6-2 or TRBV6-3 and J is TRBJ1-4; no firm D call. V gave up 5 bases and J gave up 8 bases, with 12 bases separating them. This CDR3 region has 13 residues. Germline values: CDR1 MNHEY, CDR2 SVGEGT. Here the CDR3 reads CASSRADREKLFF. The CDR3 DNA sequence: TGTGCCAGCAGTCGGGCCGATCGGGAAAAACTGTTTTTT.

V is TRBV5-1 and J is TRBJ2-1, with 9 nucleotides matching TRBD1. Trimming at V came to 2 bases and at J to 7 bases, leaving 4 bases not matched to a gene. The CDR3 is 14 residues long. From germline, CDR1 is SGHRS and CDR2 YFSETQ. Here the CDR3 DNA reads TGCGCCAGCAGCTTCCGGGACAGGGCTAATGAGCAGTTCTTC. The encoded protein is CASSFRDRANEQFF.

V and J are TRBV7-2 and TRBJ2-5; 13 nucleotides agree with TRBD2. Germline CDR1 and CDR2: SGHTA and FQGNSA. This CDR3 region has 15 residues. The junction had 10 bases not matched to a gene; V was cut back by 8 bases and J by 7 bases. For the CDR3, the DNA is TGTGCCAGCGAAACACGGACTAGCGGGGGTGGGACCCAGTACTTC. Residues: CASETRTSGGGTQYF.

The chain recombines TRBV6-4 with TRBJ2-3, with 8 bases matching TRBD1. CDR1 MRHNA and CDR2 SNTAGT come from the germline V gene. Trimming took 5 bases from V and 1 from J; bases not matched to a gene: 11. The length of the CDR3 is 17 residues. The CDR3 region is CASSPLGRGQGTDTQYF. The CDR3 DNA reads as TGTGCCAGCAGTCCCCTTGGCAGGGGGCAGGGCACAGATACGCAGTATTTT.

Concerning this clone: Other nucleotide sequences from this sample produce the same CDR3. The V gene is TRBV18, the J gene TRBJ1-4, with D perhaps TRBD1 (6 bases). Trimming removed 6 bases from V and 0 bases from J, with 8 bases in between. The germline CDR1 and CDR2 sequences are KGHSH and LQKENI. This CDR3 region has 14 residues. CDR3 coding DNA: TGTGCCAGCTCGCCAGGGGCAACTAATGAAAAACTGTTTTTT. This codes for CASSPGATNEKLFF.

This chain joins TRBV5-1 and TRBJ2-3, with 7 nucleotides matching TRBD2. With V trimmed by 4 bases and J by 1 base, 3 bases remained unmatched. CDR1 is SGHRS, CDR2 YFSETQ, per germline. CDR3 length equals 14 residues. The CDR3 protein is CASSRDYRTDTQYF. The CDR3 coding sequence is TGCGCCAGCAGCAGGGACTACCGCACAGATACGCAGTATTTT.

The chain is built from TRBV4-3 and TRBJ1-3, with D hard to call. This CDR3 spans 15 amino acids. Germline V gene sequence: CDR1 LGHNA, CDR2 YSLEER. V was cut by 0 bases and J by 0 bases, with 6 bases left in between. The CDR3 here is CASSQDHISGNTIYF. CDR3 bases: TGCGCCAGCAGCCAAGATCACATCTCTGGAAACACCATATATTTT.

The chain carries TRBV7-2 and TRBJ2-7; D possibly corresponds to TRBD1 (5 bases). V lost 0 bases and J 4 bases, leaving 13 bases between the germline ends. CDR3 length equals 15 residues. Germline CDR1 reads SGHTA; CDR2 reads FQGNSA. As DNA, the CDR3 is TGTGCCAGCAGCTTAGCAATGGGGCCATCTTACGAGCAGTACTTC. The encoded protein is CASSLAMGPSYEQYF.

V gene TRBV5-1 combines with J gene TRBJ2-1, with no clear D. CDR3 length: 14 amino acids. Germline lookup yields CDR1 SGHRS and CDR2 YFSETQ. The V end lost 4 bases, the J end lost 0 bases, and 8 bases lay between the germline ends. CDR3 coding DNA: TGCGCCAGCAGCACCAGAGGCTCCTACAATGAGCAGTTCTTC. As protein: CASSTRGSYNEQFF.

V and J are TRBV5-5 and TRBJ1-2; D is undetermined. Trimming cost V 0 bases and J 2 bases, with 11 bases left between them. The germline gives CDR1 SGHKS, CDR2 YYEKEE (reference sequence). There are 15 residues in the CDR3. The CDR3 sequence: CASSLAVKKNYGYTF. The CDR3 region has the DNA TGTGCCAGCAGCTTGGCCGTCAAGAAGAACTATGGCTACACCTTC. Drawing the rest from reference TRBV5-5 and TRBJ1-2, the complete variable domain is DAGVTQSPTHLIKTRGQQVTLRCSPISGHKSVSWYQQVLGQGPQFIFQYYEKEERGRGNFPDRFSARQFPNYSSELNVNALLLGDSALYLCASSLAVKKNYGYTFGSGTRLTVV.

This clone was seen only once. The gene calls are TRBV6-2 or TRBV6-3 and TRBJ2-5; D possibly matches TRBD1 or TRBD2 (5 bases each). Germline V gives CDR1 MNHEY, CDR2 SVGEGT. This CDR3 has 14 amino acids. Trimming cost V 7 bases and J 5 bases, with 17 bases left between them. The CDR3 DNA sequence: TGTGCCAGCACCCCGGCGTGGGGGAAGGAGACCCAGTACTTC. Its protein is CASTPAWGKETQYF.

The V call is TRBV6-5, the J call TRBJ2-6; no clear D gene. Trimming left V 2 bases short and J 0 bases short, with 8 bases between. Germline values: CDR1 MNHEY, CDR2 SVGAGI. This CDR3 has 16 residues. CDR3 protein: CASSYSRISGANVLTF. The CDR3 DNA reads as TGTGCCAGCAGTTACAGTCGGATCTCTGGGGCCAACGTCCTGACTTTC.

The CDR3 DNA reads as TGTGCCAGCAGCCAGGAGCGGGGGGCTTACAATGAGCAGTTCTTC. Amino acids: CASSQERGAYNEQFF. The genes are TRBV3-1 (or the pseudogene TRBV3-2) and TRBJ2-1; 9 bases fit TRBD2. Trimming cost V 3 bases and J 4 bases; bases outside gene matches: 4. CDR1 and CDR2 from the germline V gene are LGHDT and YNNKEL (reference sequence). This CDR3 has 15 residues.

The chain recombines TRBV2 with TRBJ2-2; D remains ambiguous. Germline V CDR1 and CDR2: SNHLY, FYNNEI. Trimming pared 6 bases from V and 6 bases from J, leaving 8 bases between. This CDR3 comprises 12 residues. The CDR3 DNA is TGTGCCAGCAGCGTCGGACCCGGGGAGCTGTTTTTT. Protein product: CASSVGPGELFF. The variable domain in full, with the rest retrieved from reference TRBV2 and TRBJ2-2, is EPEVTQTPSHQVTQMGQEVILRCVPISNHLYFYWYRQILGQKVEFLVSFYNNEISEKSEIFDDQFSVERPDGSNFTLKIRSTKLEDSAMYFCASSVGPGELFFGEGSRLTVL.

The genes are TRBV28 and TRBJ2-5; TRBD1 or TRBD2 may be the D gene (5 bases each). The CDR3 is 15 residues long. Germline CDR1 is MDHEN and CDR2 is SYDVKM. V lost 5 bases to trimming and J lost 0 bases, with 13 bases between them. The CDR3 bases are TGTGCCAGCAGTAGTGGGGGACGTAACCAAGAGACCCAGTACTTC. This translates into CASSSGGRNQETQYF.

This sequence joins TRBV5-4 and TRBJ1-1, with unresolved D. Trimming removed 6 bases from V and 1 base from J, with 10 bases in between. The CDR3 length is 13 residues. Looked up from germline, CDR1 is SGHNT and CDR2 is YYREEE (reference sequence). In nucleotides, the CDR3 is TGTGCCAGCAAGGTACAGCCGAACACTGAAGCTTTCTTT. Its translation: CASKVQPNTEAFF. Full variable domain (outside the CDR3, taken from reference TRBV5-4 and TRBJ1-1): ETGVTQSPTHLIKTRGQQVTLRCSSQSGHNTVSWYQQALGQGPQFIFQYYREEENGRGNFPPRFSGLQFPNYSSELNVNALELDDSALYLCASKVQPNTEAFFGQGTRLTVV.

The rearrangement uses TRBV7-9 and TRBJ1-3; D is undetermined. CDR1 is SEHNR, CDR2 FQNEAQ, per germline (reference sequence). V was clipped by 5 bases and J by 1 base, with 18 bases between them. The CDR3 length is 17 residues. The CDR3 DNA reads as TGTGCCAGCAGCCGACCCCCTGACCCGAAATCTGGAAACACCATATATTTT. Its protein is CASSRPPDPKSGNTIYF.

This sequence joins TRBV10-3 and TRBJ1-3, with 8 bases aligning to TRBD1. Germline assignment: CDR1 ENHRY and CDR2 SYGVKD. The V gene end was trimmed by 10 bases and the J gene end by 4 bases; junction bases not matched to a gene: 18. The CDR3 consists of 17 residues. Written as DNA, the CDR3 is TGTGCCACCTTATCACTCTCTCCAGGGGGCACAGGAAACACCATATATTTT. Translating gives CATLSLSPGGTGNTIYF.

The chain carries TRBV19 and TRBJ2-2; TRBD2 is a possible D gene (5 bases). V lost 10 bases and J lost 2, with 11 bases in between. The CDR3 runs to 13 residues. CDR1 is LNHDA and CDR2 is SQIVND in the germline V gene (reference sequence). CDR3 sequence (DNA): TGTGCCACCAGGACGGGAAACACCGGGGAGCTGTTTTTT. Translating it yields CATRTGNTGELFF.

The J gene is TRBJ2-7, the V gene TRBV7-9, with 8 bases fitting TRBD2. The V and J ends lost 5 bases and 2 bases, in that order; junction bases with no gene match: 8. CDR1 and CDR2 (germline): SEHNR, FQNEAQ (reference sequence). The CDR3 runs 15 residues. CDR3 sequence reads: CASSRTSFTTYEQYF. In DNA, the CDR3 is TGTGCCAGCAGCCGGACTAGCTTTACCACCTACGAGCAGTACTTC.